A selection of T cell receptor beta chains follows, all from one sample in a study of shared clonotypes between healthy human individuals. Here immunoSEQ multiplex PCR was the method, and the copy in TCRdb shows in-frame clones only, minus some. Seen here are some 500,000 clones, almost 97% observed once, and the top ten hold roughly 0.06%. Sequences were obtained from naive CD4+ T cells sorted from blood. The receptors were sampled from a woman under 40 in good health. Both conserved end residues are part of each CDR3. Each record gives: J gene, V gene, CDR3 protein.

TRBJ1-2	TRBV18	CASSPGEGYGYTF
TRBJ2-5	TRBV5-4	CASSTRQGAGETQYF
TRBJ2-1	TRBV19	CASSLGGVEQFF
TRBJ1-1	TRBV5-1	CASSPDRANTEAFF
TRBJ2-5	TRBV7-9	CASSREWETQYF
TRBJ1-5	TRBV7-9	CASSQDPGKGQPQHF
TRBJ2-7	TRBV27	CASSPTGTDSYEQYF
TRBJ2-7	TRBV11-2	CASSPTSSYEQYF
TRBJ2-3	TRBV28	CASSLGRDTQYF
TRBJ1-2	TRBV18	CASSPGEANYGYTF
TRBJ2-7	TRBV19	CASSLRTRSEQYF
TRBJ1-5	TRBV6-5	CASSRISGAQPQHF
TRBJ2-1	TRBV19	CASRGRAGLYNEQFF
TRBJ1-6	TRBV11-1	CASSEGIGYNSPLHF
TRBJ2-7	TRBV7-9	CASSLTSFTYEQYF
TRBJ1-5	TRBV7-4	CASSFRTHQPQHF
TRBJ2-7	TRBV27	CASREVGVGLYEQYF
TRBJ2-7	TRBV21-1	CASSKGRTRYYEQYF
TRBJ2-7	TRBV27	CASSSRGYEQYF
TRBJ2-2	TRBV11-3	CASSFLADTGELFF
TRBJ2-7	TRBV6-5	CASPEAGGYEQYF
TRBJ2-3	TRBV5-6	CASSLARAGDGTDTQYF
TRBJ2-7	TRBV10-3	CAAGGRAYEQYF
TRBJ2-7	TRBV27	CASSLFGSGGKSSYEQYF
TRBJ1-1	TRBV5-1	CASSVGPSQDTEAFF
TRBJ1-2	TRBV7-8	CASSLTRGSRGYTF
TRBJ2-1	TRBV10-2	CASSESKGGNVFANEQFF
TRBJ2-3	TRBV11-2	CASSLPSGSPYTQYF
TRBJ2-7	TRBV4-1	CASSQSNRGHEQYF
TRBJ1-2	TRBV4-1	CASSQDGTWTDRSNYGYTF
TRBJ2-5	TRBV2	CASTPDRAHQETQYF
TRBJ1-5	TRBV4-1	CASSPAGGPPQPQHF
TRBJ2-7	TRBV5-6	CASSLQGGSYEQYF
TRBJ1-1	TRBV10-2	CASSVSTGWNTEAFF
TRBJ1-2	TRBV28	CASSLSGQNYGYTF
TRBJ1-2	TRBV28	CASSFRGASGYTF
TRBJ1-5	TRBV5-4	CASSYRGLSGPQHF
TRBJ2-7	TRBV4-2	CASSQRADPGYEQYF
TRBJ2-5	TRBV28	CASSVRETQYF
TRBJ2-3	TRBV7-2	CASSFQQGAGDTQYF
TRBJ2-1	TRBV27	CASSSGLVENEQFF
TRBJ1-1	TRBV29-1	CSVPDTEAFF
TRBJ2-6	TRBV4-1	CASSQPKTSSGANVLTF
TRBJ1-1	TRBV18	CASFSGLNTEAFF
TRBJ2-3	TRBV30	CAWSVSGSATQYF
TRBJ2-5	TRBV4-1	CASSQGDRGHGKTQYF
TRBJ2-2	TRBV6-1	CASSGTGAPNTGELFF
TRBJ2-3	TRBV19	CASSSTAGGPGADTQYF
TRBJ1-1	TRBV5-4	CASSLAGKAEAFF
TRBJ2-7	TRBV4-2	CASSQEEGEAYEQYF
TRBJ2-7	TRBV5-4	CASSPAYGQQYF
TRBJ2-1	TRBV7-9	CASISSGTSGRLGQFF
TRBJ2-6	TRBV7-9	CASRRGTASSGANVLTF
TRBJ2-4	TRBV19	CASSSPLGRGGSDNGNIQYF
TRBJ2-7	TRBV11-2	CASSLSGQLSYEQYF
TRBJ1-2	TRBV7-2	CASTKGQGAWYGYTF
TRBJ1-4	TRBV19	CASSISQANEKLFF